The clone carrying this TCR beta chain was seen at least ten times. Its specificity is unknown. The data were taken from a study of CD8 T cells in ankylosing spondylitis. Overall study findings and caveats: The clones that were linked to disease were reported to be significantly enriched in matched synovial fluid samples from ankylosing spondylitis patients.

In TCRdb, the 5' RACE reads were re-called with MiXCR into one record per CDR3 protein. Of around 250,000 distinct CDR3 sequences in the sample, 9.5% to 12% were seen once. This CDR3 is 16 amino acids long. Germline V CDR1 and CDR2: MNHEY, SMNVEV (reference sequence). Trimming at V came to 2 bases and at J to 3 bases, leaving 4 bases not matched to a gene. This receptor was identified in a male donor with ankylosing spondylitis or in good health (not recorded which). The chain has TRBV27 and TRBJ2-1; TRBD2 aligns across 10 bases. The sequenced material came from blood, either unsorted or a sorted T cell fraction (not recorded which). In DNA, the CDR3 is TGTGCCAGCAGTTTAGCCGGGACTAGCGACTACAATGAGCAGTTCTTC. Its protein is CASSLAGTSDYNEQFF.